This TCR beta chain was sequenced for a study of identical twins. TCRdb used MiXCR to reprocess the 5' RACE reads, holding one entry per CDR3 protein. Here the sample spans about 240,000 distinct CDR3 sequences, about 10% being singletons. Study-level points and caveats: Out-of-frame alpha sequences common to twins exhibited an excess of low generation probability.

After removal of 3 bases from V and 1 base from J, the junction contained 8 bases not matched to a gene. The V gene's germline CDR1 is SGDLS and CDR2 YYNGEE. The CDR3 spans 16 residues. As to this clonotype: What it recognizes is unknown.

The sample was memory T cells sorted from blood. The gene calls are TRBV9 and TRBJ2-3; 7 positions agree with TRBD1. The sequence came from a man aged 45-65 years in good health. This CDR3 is CASSAGDRQRTDTQYF. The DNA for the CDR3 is TGTGCCAGCAGCGCAGGGGACAGACAGCGCACAGATACGCAGTATTTT. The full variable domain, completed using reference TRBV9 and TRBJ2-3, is DSGVTQTPKHLITATGQRVTLRCSPRSGDLSVYWYQQSLDQGLQFLIQYYNGEERAKGNILERFSAQQFPDLHSELNLSSLELGDSALYFCASSAGDRQRTDTQYFGPGTRLTVL.